The source of this T cell receptor beta chain is a study of beta chain features in type 1 diabetes. Study-wide context: What patients shared with healthy donors was a similar profile of age, gender and cell yields. Study results and limitations: Small HLA sub-analyses could not settle whether HLA shapes TCRB rearrangement. When Type 1 diabetes patients were examined, their TCRB CDR3s proved moderately but significantly shorter in all four CD4+ subsets.

The sequenced template was cDNA made from the entire isolated RNA. Sequencing used immunoSEQ multiplex PCR; TCRdb keeps in-frame clones, though not all of them. The sample consists of more than 100,000 clones, 25% to 30% of them appearing once. The V segment lost 8 bases and the J segment 3 bases; nucleotides outside the gene matches: 9. This CDR3 has 14 amino acids. Germline V gene lookup returns CDR1 KGHSH and CDR2 LQKENI. With respect to this clone: The antigen is unknown.

CD45RO/CCR7/CD25/CD127/CD95/CD27 sorting isolated CD4+ naive, central memory, regulatory and stem cell-like memory cells. The sequence was collected from a woman aged 18-30 years with type 1 diabetes. The sequenced material came from central memory CD4+ T cells from blood. The gene calls are TRBV18 and TRBJ2-7, with 8 bases that match TRBD2. CDR3 protein: CASPPGTRHYEQYV. The CDR3 coding sequence is TGTGCCAGCCCCCCCGGGACTAGGCACTACGAGCAGTACGTC.